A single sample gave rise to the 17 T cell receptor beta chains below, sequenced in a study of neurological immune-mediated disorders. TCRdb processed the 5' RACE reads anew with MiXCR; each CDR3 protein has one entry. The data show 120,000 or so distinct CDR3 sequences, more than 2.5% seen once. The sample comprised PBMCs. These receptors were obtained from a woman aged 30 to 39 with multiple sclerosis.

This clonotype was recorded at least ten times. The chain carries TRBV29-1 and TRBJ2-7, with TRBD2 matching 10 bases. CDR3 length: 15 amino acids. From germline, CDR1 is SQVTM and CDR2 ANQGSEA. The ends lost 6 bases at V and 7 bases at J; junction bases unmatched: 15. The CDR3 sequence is CSVAGEREGLLEQYF. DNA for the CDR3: TGCAGCGTGGCCGGGGAGCGGGAGGGCTTGCTGGAGCAGTACTTC.

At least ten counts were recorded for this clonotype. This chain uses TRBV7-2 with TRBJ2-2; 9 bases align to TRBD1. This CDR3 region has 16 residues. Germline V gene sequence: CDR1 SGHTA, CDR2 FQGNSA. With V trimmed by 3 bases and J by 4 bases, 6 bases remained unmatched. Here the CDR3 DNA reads TGTGCCAGCAGCTTGGACAGGGGAATAATCACCGGGGAGCTGTTTTTT. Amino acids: CASSLDRGIITGELFF. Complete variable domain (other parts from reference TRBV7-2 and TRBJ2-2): GAGVSQSPSNKVTEKGKDVELRCDPISGHTALYWYRQSLGQGLEFLIYFQGNSAPDKSGLPSDRFSAERTGGSVSTLTIQRTQQEDSAVYLCASSLDRGIITGELFFGEGSRLTVL.

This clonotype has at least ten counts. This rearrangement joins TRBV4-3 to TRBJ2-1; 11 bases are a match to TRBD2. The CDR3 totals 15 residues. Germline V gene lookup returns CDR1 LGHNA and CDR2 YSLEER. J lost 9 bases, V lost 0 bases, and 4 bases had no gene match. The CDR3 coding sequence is TGCGCCAGCAGCCAAGATCGGCTAGCGGGAGGTGAGCAGTTCTTC. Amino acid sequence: CASSQDRLAGGEQFF.

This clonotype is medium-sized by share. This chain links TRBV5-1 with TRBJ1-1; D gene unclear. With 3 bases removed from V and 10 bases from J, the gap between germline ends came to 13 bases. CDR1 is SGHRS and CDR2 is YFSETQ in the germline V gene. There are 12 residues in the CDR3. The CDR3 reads CASSYGREGAFF. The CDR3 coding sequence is TGCGCCAGCAGCTACGGACGAGAGGGAGCTTTCTTT.

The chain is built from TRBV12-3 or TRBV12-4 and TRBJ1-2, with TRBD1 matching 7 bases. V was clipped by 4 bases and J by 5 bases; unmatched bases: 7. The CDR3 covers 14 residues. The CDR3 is CASSSLRQGYGYTF. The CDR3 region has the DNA TGTGCCAGCAGTTCTCTCAGACAGGGTTATGGCTACACCTTC.

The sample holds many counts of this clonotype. Here the CDR3 DNA reads TGTGCCAGCAGCTGGAGAGACGGAAGCTACGAGCAGTACTTC. Translated, it gives CASSWRDGSYEQYF. The chain recombines TRBV7-2 with TRBJ2-7; no reliable D call. The CDR3 length is 14 residues. The V and J ends lost 4 bases and 3 bases respectively, with 13 bases between them. Germline V gives CDR1 SGHTA, CDR2 FQGNSA.

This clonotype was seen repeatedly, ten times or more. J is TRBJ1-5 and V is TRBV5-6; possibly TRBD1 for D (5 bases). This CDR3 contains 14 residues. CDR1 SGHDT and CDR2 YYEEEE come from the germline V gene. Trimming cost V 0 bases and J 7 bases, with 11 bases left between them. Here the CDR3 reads CASSLGSGGQPQHF. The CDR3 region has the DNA TGTGCCAGCAGCTTGGGGTCCGGGGGACAGCCCCAGCATTTT.

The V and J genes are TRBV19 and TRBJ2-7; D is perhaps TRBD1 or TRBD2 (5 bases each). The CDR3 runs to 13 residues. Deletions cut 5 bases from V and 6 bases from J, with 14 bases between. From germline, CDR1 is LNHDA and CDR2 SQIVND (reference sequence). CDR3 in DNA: TGTGCCAGTAGTCCCGGGACCCCCGGCGAGCAGTACTTC. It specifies CASSPGTPGEQYF.

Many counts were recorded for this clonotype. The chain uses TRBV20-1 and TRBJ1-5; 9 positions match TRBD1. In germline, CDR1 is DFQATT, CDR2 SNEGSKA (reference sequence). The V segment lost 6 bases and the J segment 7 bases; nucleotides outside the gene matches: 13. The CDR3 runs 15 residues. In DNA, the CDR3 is TGCAGTGCCCAACTTACAGGGGGCGATGGACAGCCCCAGCATTTT. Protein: CSAQLTGGDGQPQHF.

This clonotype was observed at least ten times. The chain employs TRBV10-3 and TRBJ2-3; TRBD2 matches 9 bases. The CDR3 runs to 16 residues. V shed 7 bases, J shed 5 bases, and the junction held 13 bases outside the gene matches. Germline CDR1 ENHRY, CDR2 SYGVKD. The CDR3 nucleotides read TGTGCCATCACCCACGGTGCGGGGGGGAGGATAGATACGCAGTATTTT. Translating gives CAITHGAGGRIDTQYF.

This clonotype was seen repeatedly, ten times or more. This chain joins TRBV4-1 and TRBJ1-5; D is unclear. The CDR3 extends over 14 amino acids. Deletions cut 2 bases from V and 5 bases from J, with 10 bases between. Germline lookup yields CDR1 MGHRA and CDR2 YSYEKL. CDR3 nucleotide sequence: TGCGCCAGCAGCCAACGAACTTGGGATCAGCCCCAGCATTTT. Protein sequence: CASSQRTWDQPQHF.

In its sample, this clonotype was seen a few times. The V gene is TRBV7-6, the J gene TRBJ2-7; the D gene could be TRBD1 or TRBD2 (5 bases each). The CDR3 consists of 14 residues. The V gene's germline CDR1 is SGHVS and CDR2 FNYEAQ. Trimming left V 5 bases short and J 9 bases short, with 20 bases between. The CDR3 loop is CASSPAWTSAGQYF. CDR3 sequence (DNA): TGTGCCAGCAGCCCGGCATGGACATCGGCGGGGCAGTACTTC.

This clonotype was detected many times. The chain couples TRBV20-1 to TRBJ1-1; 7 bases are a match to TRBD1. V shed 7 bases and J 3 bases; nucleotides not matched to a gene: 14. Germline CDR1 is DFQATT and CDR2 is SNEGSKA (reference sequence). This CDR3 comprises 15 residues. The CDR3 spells CSVREGGPRDTEAFF. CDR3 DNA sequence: TGCAGTGTCAGAGAAGGGGGCCCGAGGGACACTGAAGCTTTCTTT.

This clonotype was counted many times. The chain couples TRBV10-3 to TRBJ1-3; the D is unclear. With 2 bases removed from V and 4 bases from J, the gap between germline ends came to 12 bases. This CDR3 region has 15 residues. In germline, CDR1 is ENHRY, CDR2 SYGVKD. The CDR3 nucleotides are TGTGCCATCAGTGAGCCTGACCTTACCGGAAACACCATATATTTT. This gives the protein CAISEPDLTGNTIYF.

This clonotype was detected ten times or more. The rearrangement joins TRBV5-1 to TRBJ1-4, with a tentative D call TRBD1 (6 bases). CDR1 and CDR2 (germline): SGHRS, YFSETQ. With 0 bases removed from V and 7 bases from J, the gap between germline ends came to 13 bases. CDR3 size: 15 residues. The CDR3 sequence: CASSLEAGVTEKLFF. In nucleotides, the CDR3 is TGCGCCAGCAGCTTGGAGGCAGGGGTGACTGAAAAACTGTTTTTT.

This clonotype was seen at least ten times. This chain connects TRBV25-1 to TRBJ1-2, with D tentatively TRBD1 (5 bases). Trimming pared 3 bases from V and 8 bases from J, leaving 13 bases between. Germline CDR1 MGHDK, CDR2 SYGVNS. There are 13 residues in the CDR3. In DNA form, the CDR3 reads TGTGCCAGCAGTGACCCCGGGAGACAGGGCTACACCTTC. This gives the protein CASSDPGRQGYTF.

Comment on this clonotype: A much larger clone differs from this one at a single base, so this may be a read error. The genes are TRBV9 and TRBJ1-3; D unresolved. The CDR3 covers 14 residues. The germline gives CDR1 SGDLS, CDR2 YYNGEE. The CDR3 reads CASSSRGIGKTIYF. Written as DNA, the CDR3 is TGTGCCAGCAGTTCCCGCGGAATTGGAAAAACCATATATTTT.